This T cell receptor beta chain was profiled in a study of lymphopenia after photon versus proton radiotherapy. Regarding the study as a whole: Post-nadir TCR diversity decline inversely tracked overall survival among those who died.

Germline CDR1 is SGHDN and CDR2 is FVKESK. The CDR3 has 15 amino acids. V gave up 4 bases and J gave up 6 bases, with 15 bases separating them. Libraries were prepared by immunoSEQ multiplex PCR; TCRdb keeps only in-frame clonotypes and omits some of them. The sample has more than 70,000 clones, over 70% seen once. Of note for this clone: Its cognate antigen is unknown.

This TCR came from a man between 60 and 75 years old with pancreatic cancer. The sample consisted of peripheral blood, taken from a patient treated with proton-based radiotherapy. The J gene is TRBJ2-2, the V gene TRBV14; D ambiguous. DNA of the CDR3: TGTGCCAGCAGCCGGGCGTTAGTCTCGGCCGGGGAGCTGTTTTTT. Translating it yields CASSRALVSAGELFF.